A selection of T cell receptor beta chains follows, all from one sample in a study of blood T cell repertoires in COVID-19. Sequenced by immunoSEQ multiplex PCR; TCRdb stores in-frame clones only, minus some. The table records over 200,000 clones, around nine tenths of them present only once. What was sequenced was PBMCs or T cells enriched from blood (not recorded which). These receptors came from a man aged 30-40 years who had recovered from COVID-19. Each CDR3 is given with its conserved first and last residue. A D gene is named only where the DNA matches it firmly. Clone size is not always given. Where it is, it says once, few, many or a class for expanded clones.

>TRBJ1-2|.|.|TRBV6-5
TGTGCCAGCATCCAGGGCTATGGCTACACCTTC
CASIQGYGYTF
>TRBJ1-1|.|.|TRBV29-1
TGCAGCGTTGAAGAACCCCGCAGGGCGCTCCTCACTGAAGCTTTCTTT
CSVEEPRRALLTEAFF
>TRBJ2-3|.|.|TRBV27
TGTGCCAGCAGTCGGGGAGGGGGACGCACAGATACGCAGTATTTT
CASSRGGGRTDTQYF
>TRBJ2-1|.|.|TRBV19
TGTGCCAGTAGTATAGATGGAGTTCGCTACAATGAGCAGTTCTTC
CASSIDGVRYNEQFF
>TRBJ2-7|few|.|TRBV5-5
TGTGCCAGCAGCATGACTGAACACTACGAGCAGTACTTC
CASSMTEHYEQYF
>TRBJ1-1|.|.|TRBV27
TGTGCCAGCAGTTCACATACCGGGACTGAAGCTTTCTTT
CASSSHTGTEAFF
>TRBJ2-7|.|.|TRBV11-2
TGTGCCAGCAGCTTAGATGAGGGAGTCTACGAGCAGTACTTC
CASSLDEGVYEQYF
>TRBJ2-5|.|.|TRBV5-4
TGTGCCAGCAGCTTGGTGGCTAGCCCCGAGACCCAGTACTTC
CASSLVASPETQYF
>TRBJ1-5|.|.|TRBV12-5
TGTGCTAGTGGTTTGGGTTCCAGGCAGCCCCAGCATTTT
CASGLGSRQPQHF
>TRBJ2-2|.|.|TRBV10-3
TGTGCCATCAGTGAGTCCCGGTCGAACACCGGGGAGCTGTTTTTT
CAISESRSNTGELFF
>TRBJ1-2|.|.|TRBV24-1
TGTGCCACCAGTGTCCCTCATCGGAACTATGGCTACACCTTC
CATSVPHRNYGYTF
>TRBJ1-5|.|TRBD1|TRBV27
TGTGCCAGCAGACCATCGGGGACAGGGACGAATCAGCCCCAGCATTTT
CASRPSGTGTNQPQHF
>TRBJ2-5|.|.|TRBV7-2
TGTGCCGGGGGGGCGAGGGAGACCCAGTACTTC
CAGGARETQYF
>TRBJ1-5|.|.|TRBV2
TGTGCCAGCAGTCTACAGGGTTTGGGCAATCAGCCCCAGCATTTT
CASSLQGLGNQPQHF
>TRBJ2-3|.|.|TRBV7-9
TGTGCCAGCAGCTTGACTGCTGTCACAGATACGCAGTATTTT
CASSLTAVTDTQYF
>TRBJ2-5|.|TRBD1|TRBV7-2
TGTGCCAGCAGCTTAATCCAGGGGGCACGAGGGACCCAGTACTTC
CASSLIQGARGTQYF
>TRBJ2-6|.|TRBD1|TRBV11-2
TGTGCCAGCAGCTTAGGGACAGGGGGCACTTTCTCTGGGGCCAACGTCCTGACTTTC
CASSLGTGGTFSGANVLTF
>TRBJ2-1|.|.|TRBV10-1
TGCGCCAGCAGTGTAGACATTCAGGGTATCCATGAGCAGTTCTTC
CASSVDIQGIHEQFF
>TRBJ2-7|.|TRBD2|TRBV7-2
TGTGCCAGCAGCTTAGGCGGGAGTAGTCGCGAGCAGTACTTC
CASSLGGSSREQYF
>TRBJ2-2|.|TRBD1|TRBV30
TGTGCCTGGAGTTTGGACAGGGGGTCCGGGGAGCTGTTTTTT
CAWSLDRGSGELFF
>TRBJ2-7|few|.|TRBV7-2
TGTGCCAGCAGCCCGGAGGGTAGGTCTGGAGAGCAGTACTTC
CASSPEGRSGEQYF
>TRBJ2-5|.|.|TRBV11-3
TGTGCCAGCAGCTTACGCGGCGTGGAGACCCAGTACTTC
CASSLRGVETQYF
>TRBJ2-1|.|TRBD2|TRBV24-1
TGTGCCACCAGGGGTGGCGGGGGGTACAATGAGCAGTTCTTC
CATRGGGGYNEQFF
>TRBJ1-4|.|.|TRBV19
TGTGCCAGTAGTGAACCACAAAGGGGCCAGGCGGAAAAACTGTTTTTT
CASSEPQRGQAEKLFF
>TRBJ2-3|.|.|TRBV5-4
TGTGCCAGCAGCTTGGAGGATCCGGAGAGGGTTATGACAGATACGCAGTATTTT
CASSLEDPERVMTDTQYF
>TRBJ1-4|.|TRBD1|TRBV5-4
TGTGCCAGCAGCTTCGGACAGGGGATGGAAAAACTGTTTTTT
CASSFGQGMEKLFF
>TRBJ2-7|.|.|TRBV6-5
TGTGCCAGCAGTCAGGGGAGCTCCTACGAGCAGTACTTC
CASSQGSSYEQYF
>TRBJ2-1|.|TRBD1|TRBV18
TGTGCCAGCTCGCCCCAACAGGGGCTCTTAGGAGAGCAGTTCTTC
CASSPQQGLLGEQFF
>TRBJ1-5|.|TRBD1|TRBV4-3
TGCGCCAGCAGCCAAGGGACAGGCGGCAATCAGCCCCAGCATTTT
CASSQGTGGNQPQHF
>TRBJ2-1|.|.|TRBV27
TGTGCCAGCAGTTTGCGGCTGGAAAATGAGCAGTTCTTC
CASSLRLENEQFF
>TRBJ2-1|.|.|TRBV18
TGTGCCAGCTCACCTCCGGGGGACGTTGAGCAGTTCTTC
CASSPPGDVEQFF
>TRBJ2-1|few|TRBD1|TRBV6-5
TGTGCCAGCAGTTACGAAGGGACAGGGGCTTACAATGAGCAGTTCTTC
CASSYEGTGAYNEQFF
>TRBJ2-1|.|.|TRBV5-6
TGTGCCAGCAAAGGTCTCGCGGTTCGTCGGGTCAATGAGCAGTTCTTC
CASKGLAVRRVNEQFF
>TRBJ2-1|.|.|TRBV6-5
TGTGCCAGCAGTTACGACAGAAACGAGCAGTTCTTC
CASSYDRNEQFF
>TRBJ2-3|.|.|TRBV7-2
TGTGCCAGCAGCCCTACCATGCTAGTAGATACGCAGTATTTT
CASSPTMLVDTQYF
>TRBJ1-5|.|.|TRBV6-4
TGTGCCAGCAGTGCCCGCGCGGGTCAGCCCCAGCATTTT
CASSARAGQPQHF
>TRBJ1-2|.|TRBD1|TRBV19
TGTGCCAGTATGACGGGACAGGGAAACTATGGCTACACCTTC
CASMTGQGNYGYTF
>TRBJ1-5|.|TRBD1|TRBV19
TGTGCCAGTAGTGCACAGGGGGCGGCCAATCAGCCCCAGCATTTT
CASSAQGAANQPQHF